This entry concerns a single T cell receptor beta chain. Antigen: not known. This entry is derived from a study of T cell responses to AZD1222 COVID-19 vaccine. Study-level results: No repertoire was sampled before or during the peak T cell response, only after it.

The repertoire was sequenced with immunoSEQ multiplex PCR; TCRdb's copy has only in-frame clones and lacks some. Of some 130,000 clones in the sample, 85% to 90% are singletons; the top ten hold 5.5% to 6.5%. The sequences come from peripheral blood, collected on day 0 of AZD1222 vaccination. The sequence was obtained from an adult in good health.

The CDR3 DNA is TGTGCCAGCAGCTTCCGGGGCACAGATACGCAGTATTTT. Its protein product is CASSFRGTDTQYF. This chain connects TRBV7-9 to TRBJ2-3; D remains unclear. CDR1 is SEHNR and CDR2 is FQNEAQ in the germline V gene (reference sequence). The V gene lost 3 bases and the J gene lost 1 base, with 5 bases spanning the gap. This CDR3 spans 13 amino acids.